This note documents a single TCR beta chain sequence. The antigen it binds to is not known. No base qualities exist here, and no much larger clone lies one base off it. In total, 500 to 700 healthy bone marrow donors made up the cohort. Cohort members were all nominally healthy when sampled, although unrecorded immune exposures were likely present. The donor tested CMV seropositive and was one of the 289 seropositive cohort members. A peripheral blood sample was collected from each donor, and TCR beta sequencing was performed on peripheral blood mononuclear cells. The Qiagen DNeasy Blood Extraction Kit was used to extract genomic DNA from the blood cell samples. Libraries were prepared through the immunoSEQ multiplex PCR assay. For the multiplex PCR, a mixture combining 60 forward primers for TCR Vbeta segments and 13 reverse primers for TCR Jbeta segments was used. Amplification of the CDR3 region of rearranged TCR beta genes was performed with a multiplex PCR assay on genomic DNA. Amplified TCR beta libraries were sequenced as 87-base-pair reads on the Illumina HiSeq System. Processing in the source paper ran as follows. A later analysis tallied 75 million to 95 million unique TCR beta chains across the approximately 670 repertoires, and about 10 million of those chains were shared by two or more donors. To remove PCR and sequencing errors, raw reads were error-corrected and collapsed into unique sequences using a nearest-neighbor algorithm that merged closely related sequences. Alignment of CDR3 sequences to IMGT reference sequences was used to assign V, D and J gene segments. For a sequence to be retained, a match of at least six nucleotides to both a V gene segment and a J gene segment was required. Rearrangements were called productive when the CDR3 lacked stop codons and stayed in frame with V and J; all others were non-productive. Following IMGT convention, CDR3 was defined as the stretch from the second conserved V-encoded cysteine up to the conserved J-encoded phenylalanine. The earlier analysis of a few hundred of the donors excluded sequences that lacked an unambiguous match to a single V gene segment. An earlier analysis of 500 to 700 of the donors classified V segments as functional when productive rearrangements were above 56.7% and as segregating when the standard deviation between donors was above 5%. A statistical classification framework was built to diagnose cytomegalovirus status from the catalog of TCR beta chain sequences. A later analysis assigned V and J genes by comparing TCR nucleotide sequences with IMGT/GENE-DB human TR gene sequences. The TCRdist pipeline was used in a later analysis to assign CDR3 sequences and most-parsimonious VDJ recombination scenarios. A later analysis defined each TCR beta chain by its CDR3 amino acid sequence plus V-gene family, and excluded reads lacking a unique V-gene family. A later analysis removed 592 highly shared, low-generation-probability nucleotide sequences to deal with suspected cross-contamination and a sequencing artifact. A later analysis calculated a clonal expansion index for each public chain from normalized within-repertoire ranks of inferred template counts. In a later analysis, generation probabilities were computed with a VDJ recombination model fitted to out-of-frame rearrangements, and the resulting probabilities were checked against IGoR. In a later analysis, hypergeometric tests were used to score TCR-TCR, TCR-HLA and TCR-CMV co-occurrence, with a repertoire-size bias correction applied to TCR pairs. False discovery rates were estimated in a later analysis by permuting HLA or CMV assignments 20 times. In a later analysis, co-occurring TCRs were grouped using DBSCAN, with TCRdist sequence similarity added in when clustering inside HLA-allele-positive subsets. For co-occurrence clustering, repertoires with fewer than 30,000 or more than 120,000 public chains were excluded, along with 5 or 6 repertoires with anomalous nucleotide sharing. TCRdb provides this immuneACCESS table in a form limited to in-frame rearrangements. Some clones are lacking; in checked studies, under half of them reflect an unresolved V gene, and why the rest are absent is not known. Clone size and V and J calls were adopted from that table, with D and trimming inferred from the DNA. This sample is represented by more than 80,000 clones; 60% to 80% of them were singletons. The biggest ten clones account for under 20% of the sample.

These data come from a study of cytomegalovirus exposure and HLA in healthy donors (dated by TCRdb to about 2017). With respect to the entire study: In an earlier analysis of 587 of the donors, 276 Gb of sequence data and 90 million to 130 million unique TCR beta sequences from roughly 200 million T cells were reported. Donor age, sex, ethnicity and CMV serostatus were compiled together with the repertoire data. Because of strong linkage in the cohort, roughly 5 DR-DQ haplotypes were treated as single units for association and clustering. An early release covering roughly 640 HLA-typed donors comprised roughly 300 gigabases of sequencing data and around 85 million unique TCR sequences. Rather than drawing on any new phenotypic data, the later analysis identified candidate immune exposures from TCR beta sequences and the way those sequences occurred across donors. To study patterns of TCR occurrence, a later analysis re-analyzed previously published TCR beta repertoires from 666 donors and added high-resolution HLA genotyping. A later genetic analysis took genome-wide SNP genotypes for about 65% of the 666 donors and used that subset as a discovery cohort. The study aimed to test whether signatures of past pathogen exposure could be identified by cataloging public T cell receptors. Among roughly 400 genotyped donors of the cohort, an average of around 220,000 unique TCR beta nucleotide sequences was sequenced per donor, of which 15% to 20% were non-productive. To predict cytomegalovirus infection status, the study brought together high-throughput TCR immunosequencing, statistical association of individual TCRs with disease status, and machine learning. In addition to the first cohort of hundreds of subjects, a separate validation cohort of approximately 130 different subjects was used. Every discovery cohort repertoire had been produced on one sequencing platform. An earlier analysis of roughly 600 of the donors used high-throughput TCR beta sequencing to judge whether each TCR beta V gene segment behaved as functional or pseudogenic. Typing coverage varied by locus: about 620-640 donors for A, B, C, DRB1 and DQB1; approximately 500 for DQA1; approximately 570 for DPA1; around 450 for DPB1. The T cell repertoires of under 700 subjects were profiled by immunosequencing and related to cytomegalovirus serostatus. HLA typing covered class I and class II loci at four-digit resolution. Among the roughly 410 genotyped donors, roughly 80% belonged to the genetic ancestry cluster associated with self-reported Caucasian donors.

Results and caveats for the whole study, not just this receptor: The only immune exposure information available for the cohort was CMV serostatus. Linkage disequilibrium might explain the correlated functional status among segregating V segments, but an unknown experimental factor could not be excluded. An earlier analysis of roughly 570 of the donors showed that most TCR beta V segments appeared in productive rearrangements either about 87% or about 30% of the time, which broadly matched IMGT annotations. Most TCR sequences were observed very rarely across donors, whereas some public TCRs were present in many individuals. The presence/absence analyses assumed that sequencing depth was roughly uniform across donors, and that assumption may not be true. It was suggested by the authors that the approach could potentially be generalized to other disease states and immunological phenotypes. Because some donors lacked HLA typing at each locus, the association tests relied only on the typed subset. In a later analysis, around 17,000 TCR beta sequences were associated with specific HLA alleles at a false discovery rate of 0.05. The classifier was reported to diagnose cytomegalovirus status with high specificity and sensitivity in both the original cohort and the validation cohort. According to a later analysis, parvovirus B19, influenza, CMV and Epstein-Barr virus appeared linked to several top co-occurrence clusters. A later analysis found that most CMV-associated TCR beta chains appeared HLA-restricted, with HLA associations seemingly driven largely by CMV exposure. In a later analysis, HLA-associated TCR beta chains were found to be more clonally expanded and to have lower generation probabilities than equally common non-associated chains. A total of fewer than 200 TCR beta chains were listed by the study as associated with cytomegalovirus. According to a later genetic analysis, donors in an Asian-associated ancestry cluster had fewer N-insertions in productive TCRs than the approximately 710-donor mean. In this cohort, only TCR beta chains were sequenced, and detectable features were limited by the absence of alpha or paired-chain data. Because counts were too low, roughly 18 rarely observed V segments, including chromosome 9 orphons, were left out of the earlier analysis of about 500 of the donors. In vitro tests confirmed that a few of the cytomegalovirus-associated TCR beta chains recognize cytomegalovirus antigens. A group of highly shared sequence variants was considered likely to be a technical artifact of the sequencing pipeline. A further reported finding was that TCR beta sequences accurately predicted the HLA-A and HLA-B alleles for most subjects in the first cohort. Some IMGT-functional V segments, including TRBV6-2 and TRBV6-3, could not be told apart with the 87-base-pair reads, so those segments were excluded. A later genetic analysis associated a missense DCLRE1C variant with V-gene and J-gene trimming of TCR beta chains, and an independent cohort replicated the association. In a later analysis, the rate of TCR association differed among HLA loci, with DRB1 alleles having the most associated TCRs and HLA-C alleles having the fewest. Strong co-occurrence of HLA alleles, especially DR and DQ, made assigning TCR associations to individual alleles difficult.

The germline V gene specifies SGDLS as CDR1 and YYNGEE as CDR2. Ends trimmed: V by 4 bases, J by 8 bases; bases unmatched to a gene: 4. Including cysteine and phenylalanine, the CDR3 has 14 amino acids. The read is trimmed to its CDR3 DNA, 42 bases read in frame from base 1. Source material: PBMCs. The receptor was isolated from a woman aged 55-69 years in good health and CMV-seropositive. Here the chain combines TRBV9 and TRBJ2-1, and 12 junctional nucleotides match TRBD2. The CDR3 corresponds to CASSLGLAGDEQFF. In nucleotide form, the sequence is TGTGCCAGCAGCTTGGGACTAGCGGGTGATGAGCAGTTCTTC.